What follows are 11 T cell receptor beta chains derived from one specimen sequenced in a study of cytomegalovirus exposure and HLA in healthy donors. PCR primers comprised 60 Vbeta and 13 Jbeta primers. Sequencing was performed with immunoSEQ multiplex PCR; in TCRdb, only in-frame clones are kept and a portion is missing. The sample holds hundreds of thousands of clones, about 72% seen once. Material for sequencing was PBMCs. These receptors came from a male donor in good health and CMV-seronegative.

A single count supports this clone. The rearrangement joins TRBV21-1 to TRBJ2-2; the D call TRBD2 from the table was never checked on the DNA. TRBV21-1 is designated a pseudogene. CDR3 length: 15 residues. CDR3 nucleotides: TGTGCCAGCAGCAAAGCTGTGGAGGGCACCGGGGAGCTGTTTTTT. It encodes CASSKAVEGTGELFF.

CDR3 sequence reads: CASSIVPANYGYTF. The CDR3 DNA is TGTGCCAGTAGTATAGTTCCAGCTAACTATGGCTACACCTTC. V is TRBV19 and J is TRBJ1-2; D is unresolved. The CDR3 is 14 amino acids. V gave up 1 base and J gave up 0 bases, with 6 bases separating them. In germline, CDR1 is LNHDA, CDR2 SQIVND (reference sequence).

The chain recombines TRBV7-3 with TRBJ2-2; no definite D call. Germline V gives CDR1 SGHTA, CDR2 FQGTGA. The V end was cut by 5 bases, the J end by 4 bases, with 5 bases between. The CDR3 loop spans 12 amino acids. CDR3 sequence (DNA): TGTGCCAGCAGCCAGATCACCGGGGAGCTGTTTTTT. Protein product: CASSQITGELFF.

This clone appeared a few times. The V call is TRBV7-6, the J call TRBJ2-3; 12 nucleotides agree with TRBD2. CDR3 length: 18 amino acids. Germline trimming cut 1 base from V and 3 bases from J; bases unmatched to any gene: 8. The germline V gene has CDR1 SGHVS and CDR2 FNYEAQ. The CDR3 is CASSLDLASGRATDTQYF. The DNA for the CDR3 is TGTGCCAGCAGCTTAGATCTGGCTAGCGGGAGGGCGACAGATACGCAGTATTTT. Using reference TRBV7-6 and TRBJ2-3 for the parts outside the CDR3, the full variable domain is GAGVSQSPRYKVTKRGQDVALRCDPISGHVSLYWYRQALGQGPEFLTYFNYEAQQDKSGLPNDRFSAERPEGSISTLTIQRTEQRDSAMYRCASSLDLASGRATDTQYFGPGTRLTVL.

The chain carries TRBV27 and TRBJ1-5; perhaps TRBD1 as D (6 bases). V was shortened by 6 bases and J by 6 bases, with 18 bases between the two germline ends. The germline V gene has CDR1 MNHEY and CDR2 SMNVEV (reference sequence). The CDR3 is 15 residues long. CDR3 nucleotides: TGTGCCAGCAGGGCACAGGGCCCAGGTAGTCAGCCCCAGCATTTT. Protein: CASRAQGPGSQPQHF.

CDR3 in DNA: TGTGCCAGCAGCTTAAGGTCAGGTAACTACAATGAGCAGTTCTTC. As protein: CASSLRSGNYNEQFF. The chain employs TRBV7-3 and TRBJ2-1; no firm D call. The germline gives CDR1 SGHTA, CDR2 FQGTGA. Trimming pared 1 base from V and 3 bases from J, leaving 10 bases between. This CDR3 is built from 15 residues.

The rearrangement joins TRBV5-1 to TRBJ2-3, with TRBD1 matching over 9 bases. The V gene's germline CDR1 is SGHRS and CDR2 YFSETQ. V was pared by 4 bases and J by 4 bases, with 10 bases of the junction left unmatched. The CDR3 runs to 16 residues. The CDR3 reads CASSPPGQGTPDTQYF. CDR3 coding DNA: TGCGCCAGCAGCCCTCCCGGACAGGGGACGCCAGATACGCAGTATTTT.

This clone was seen just once. This sequence joins TRBV7-2 and TRBJ2-7; the match to TRBD2 covers 7 bases. CDR3 length: 15 amino acids. V was clipped by 0 bases and J by 3 bases; unmatched bases: 5. Germline CDR1 is SGHTA and CDR2 is FQGNSA. This chain's CDR3 is CASSLARTRDYEQYF. CDR3 nucleotides: TGTGCCAGCAGCTTAGCGCGGACTAGAGACTACGAGCAGTACTTC.

The genes are TRBV27 and TRBJ1-5; D gene unclear. Trimming stripped 6 bases from V and 2 bases from J, with 14 bases between. Per germline, CDR1 MNHEY and CDR2 SMNVEV (reference sequence). The CDR3 is 15 residues long. The CDR3 protein is CASSFEGAGNQPQHF. Here the CDR3 DNA reads TGTGCCAGCAGCTTCGAGGGCGCAGGCAATCAGCCCCAGCATTTT.

The chain is built from TRBV29-1 and TRBJ2-3; the match to TRBD2 covers 10 bases. Germline CDR1 reads SQVTM; CDR2 reads ANQGSEA. CDR3 length: 15 amino acids. V was pared by 2 bases and J by 7 bases, with 9 bases of the junction left unmatched. CDR3: CSVELSSGRSNTQYF. The CDR3 DNA follows: TGCAGCGTTGAATTGTCTAGCGGGAGATCAAATACGCAGTATTTT.

This chain uses TRBV28 with TRBJ1-2, with D unresolved. Looked up from germline, CDR1 is MDHEN and CDR2 is SYDVKM. V lost 3 bases, J lost 2 bases, and 7 bases lay in between. The CDR3 is 13 residues long. This chain's CDR3 is CASSFSFNYGYTF. DNA of the CDR3: TGTGCCAGCAGTTTCTCCTTCAACTATGGCTACACCTTC.